This T cell receptor beta chain is from a study of shared clonotypes between healthy human individuals. Notes on the study in general: Some naive CD4 clonotypes, around 4.7%, turned up in common across a handful of donors.

To note about this clone: Its antigen is still unknown.

The assay used deep level. Using immunoSEQ multiplex PCR, the repertoire was profiled, and TCRdb retains in-frame clones only, with some absent. The sample has over a million clones, more than 75% seen once; the top ten hold more than 0.45%. Germline CDR1 SNHLY, CDR2 FYNNEI. The trim removed 6 bases at V and 7 bases at J, leaving 8 bases unmatched. The CDR3 has 14 residues. The chain carries TRBV2 and TRBJ1-1, with TRBD1 identical over 10 bases. This TCR derives from a man aged 18 to 29 in good health. Some clones in this sample may be carry-over from other donors' samples. Sequenced input: memory CD4+ T cells from PBMCs. Subset here: CD45RA-negative fraction. The CDR3 loop reads CASRRGQGIGEAFF. The CDR3, as DNA: TGTGCCAGCAGGAGGGGACAGGGGATTGGTGAAGCTTTCTTT.